Below are 22 T cell receptor beta chains sequenced from a single sample in a study of blood T cells in healthy people across ages. The second PCR ran about 6 to 12 cycles with a sample-barcoded 5' primer and J-beta primers. Each CDR3 protein gets one entry after TCRdb re-called the 5' RACE reads with MiXCR. The sample lists about 1,800,000 distinct CDR3 sequences, roughly 27% occurring once. Material for sequencing was blood. The receptors shown here come from a woman aged 30 to 39 in good health.

The chain employs TRBV7-9 and TRBJ1-2; D ambiguous. Germline loops: CDR1 SEHNR, CDR2 FQNEAQ (reference sequence). Deletions cut 4 bases from V and 2 bases from J, with 17 bases between. The CDR3 extends over 16 amino acids. The CDR3 protein is CASSSDPGRPNYGYTF. CDR3 DNA sequence: TGTGCCAGCAGCTCCGACCCTGGCAGGCCGAACTATGGCTACACCTTC.

In this sample, this clonotype turned up a few times. V gene TRBV20-1 combines with J gene TRBJ2-3, with D maybe TRBD2 (6 bases). Between the trimmed V and J ends, which lost 3 bases and 2 bases, there was a span of 15 bases. CDR3 length: 15 amino acids. Germline-derived CDR1 and CDR2 are DFQATT and SNEGSKA (reference sequence). CDR3 amino acids: CSASYGGAHTDTQYF. CDR3 in DNA: TGCAGTGCTAGTTACGGGGGAGCCCACACAGATACGCAGTATTTT.

Comment on this clonotype: A much bigger clone sits one base away, suggesting this may be a read error. This chain connects TRBV4-1 to TRBJ2-1, with TRBD1 matching 7 bases. The trim removed 3 bases at V and 12 bases at J, leaving 14 bases unmatched. This CDR3 contains 15 residues. Germline loops: CDR1 MGHRA, CDR2 YSYEKL. The CDR3 reads CASSQTSRGPSGQFF. CDR3 DNA: TGCGCCAGCAGCCAGACCTCGAGGGGGCCCAGTGGGCAGTTCTTC.

This chain connects TRBV7-2 to TRBJ2-3; no clear D. The germline V and J ends were trimmed by 6 bases and 8 bases, with 9 bases remaining between them. Per germline, CDR1 SGHTA and CDR2 FQGNSA. The CDR3 is 11 residues long. CDR3 sequence reads: CASRRSGTQYF. The CDR3 DNA sequence: TGTGCCAGCAGGAGGTCAGGTACGCAGTATTTT. Looking up the rest from reference TRBV7-2 and TRBJ2-3 gives the full variable domain: GAGVSQSPSNKVTEKGKDVELRCDPISGHTALYWYRQSLGQGLEFLIYFQGNSAPDKSGLPSDRFSAERTGGSVSTLTIQRTQQEDSAVYLCASRRSGTQYFGPGTRLTVL.

The chain combines TRBV20-1 with TRBJ2-3; 8 bases are a match to TRBD2. The junction had 9 bases not matched to a gene; V was cut back by 5 bases and J by 2 bases. From germline, CDR1 is DFQATT and CDR2 SNEGSKA (reference sequence). The CDR3 spans 15 residues. In DNA form, the CDR3 reads TGCAGTGCTTCCCAGGTTAGCGGGAACACAGATACGCAGTATTTT. It is translated as CSASQVSGNTDTQYF.

The chain recombines TRBV11-3 with TRBJ2-1; D call uncertain. The CDR3 sequence is 14 residues long. Germline CDR1 and CDR2: SGHNT and YENEEA. Trimming cost V 0 bases and J 7 bases, with 10 bases left between them. CDR3 sequence: CASSLEGRSNEQFF. CDR3 nucleotide sequence: TGTGCCAGCAGCTTAGAGGGTAGATCAAATGAGCAGTTCTTC.

V usage is TRBV7-6 and J usage is TRBJ1-1, with D perhaps matching TRBD1 (6 bases). The CDR3 runs to 15 residues. Trimming pared 7 bases from V and 7 bases from J, leaving 22 bases between. Germline V CDR1 and CDR2: SGHVS, FNYEAQ. As DNA, the CDR3 is TGTGCCAGCACTCAAGAGCCAGGGAGGGGGTTTGAAGCTTTCTTT. Translated: CASTQEPGRGFEAFF.

This clonotype showed up just a few times. The genes are TRBV24-1 and TRBJ2-7; 7 bases are a match to TRBD1. Per the germline V gene, CDR1 is KGHDR and CDR2 is SFDVKD. This CDR3 comprises 17 residues. Losses at the gene ends were 3 bases for V and 2 bases for J; bases not matched to a gene: 12. The CDR3 is CATSDKRTGLSPYEQYF. The CDR3 DNA is TGTGCCACCAGTGATAAGAGGACAGGACTCTCCCCCTACGAGCAGTACTTC.

This clonotype has more than one count but fewer than ten. The V gene is TRBV20-1, the J gene TRBJ2-7, with 11 positions matching TRBD2. The trim removed 3 bases at V and 2 bases at J, leaving 12 bases unmatched. Germline V gives CDR1 DFQATT, CDR2 SNEGSKA (reference sequence). This CDR3 region has 17 residues. The CDR3 bases are TGCAGTGCTAGCGCCGTCCTAGCGGGAGGACCCCCCTACGAGCAGTACTTC. Its protein is CSASAVLAGGPPYEQYF.

This clonotype was detected many times. CDR3 in amino acids: CASSSTGVLTDTQYF. DNA of the CDR3: TGTGCCAGCAGCTCGACAGGGGTACTCACAGATACGCAGTATTTT. The chain joins TRBV7-9 to TRBJ2-3; TRBD1 aligns across 8 bases. After removal of 4 bases from V and 2 bases from J, the junction contained 5 bases not matched to a gene. Germline V lookup: CDR1 SEHNR, CDR2 FQNEAQ (reference sequence). This CDR3 is 15 amino acids long. The full variable domain, with the rest looked up from reference TRBV7-9 and TRBJ2-3, is DTGVSQNPRHKITKRGQNVTFRCDPISEHNRLYWYRQTLGQGPEFLTYFQNEAQLEKSRLLSDRFSAERPKGSFSTLEIQRTEQGDSAMYLCASSSTGVLTDTQYFGPGTRLTVL.

V and J are TRBV5-5 and TRBJ1-2; no reliable D call. Looked up from germline, CDR1 is SGHKS and CDR2 is YYEKEE (reference sequence). V was shortened by 4 bases and J by 4 bases, with 23 bases between the two germline ends. The CDR3 is 17 amino acids. CDR3 loop: CASSPQVGGFGIYGYTF. The DNA for the CDR3 is TGTGCCAGCAGCCCGCAAGTCGGAGGGTTTGGGATCTATGGCTACACCTTC.

This sequence joins TRBV10-2 and TRBJ1-5, with a possible D match to TRBD1 (5 bases). The CDR3 consists of 14 residues. CDR1 and CDR2 (germline): WSHSY, SAAADI. Trimming removed 6 bases from V and 3 bases from J, with 12 bases in between. The CDR3 sequence is CASREGQLNQPQHF. CDR3 nucleotide sequence: TGCGCCAGCAGGGAGGGGCAGCTCAATCAGCCCCAGCATTTT.

The chain carries TRBV12-3 or TRBV12-4 and TRBJ1-5; D is unclear. CDR3 length: 14 amino acids. Trimming removed 5 bases from V and 1 base from J, with 9 bases in between. The CDR3 reads CASSPKLSNQPQHF. The CDR3 DNA follows: TGTGCCAGCAGTCCCAAATTGAGCAATCAGCCCCAGCATTTT.

The chain links TRBV5-1 to TRBJ2-5, with D perhaps matching TRBD1 (6 bases). Germline CDR1 and CDR2: SGHRS and YFSETQ. Trimming left V 4 bases short and J 0 bases short, with 13 bases between. CDR3 size: 15 residues. CDR3 protein: CASSALGQNQETQYF. CDR3 DNA: TGCGCCAGCAGCGCTCTTGGACAGAACCAAGAGACCCAGTACTTC. Drawing the rest from reference TRBV5-1 and TRBJ2-5, the complete variable domain is KAGVTQTPRYLIKTRGQQVTLSCSPISGHRSVSWYQQTPGQGLQFLFEYFSETQRNKGNFPGRFSGRQFSNSRSEMNVSTLELGDSALYLCASSALGQNQETQYFGPGTRLLVL.

The V and J genes are TRBV30 and TRBJ2-4; D ambiguous. Matching the DNA end better, TRBJ2-7 makes the J call doubtful. This CDR3 has 14 residues. CDR1 is GTSNPN and CDR2 is SVGIG in the germline V gene (reference sequence). In nucleotides, the CDR3 is TGTGCCTGGAGTGTACTCGCAGTTGGAGACGAGCAGTACTTC. Its translation: CAWSVLAVGDEQYF.

The V call is TRBV20-1, the J call TRBJ2-4, with D possibly being TRBD1 (6 bases). Trimming pared 0 bases from V and 5 bases from J, leaving 17 bases between. Germline values: CDR1 DFQATT, CDR2 SNEGSKA (reference sequence). The CDR3 runs 16 residues. CDR3 sequence (DNA): TGCAGTGCTAGAGACCTCCTGAGGGCAGGGGAAAACATTCAGTACTTC. This translates into CSARDLLRAGENIQYF.

This clonotype was found a few times. The V and J genes are TRBV7-2 and TRBJ2-2; the D gene is possibly TRBD2 (5 bases). The V end lost 2 bases, the J end lost 5 bases, and 12 bases lay between the germline ends. Germline V gives CDR1 SGHTA, CDR2 FQGNSA. The CDR3 has 15 amino acids. The CDR3 sequence: CASSLFPPGTGELFF. In DNA form, the CDR3 reads TGTGCCAGCAGCTTATTTCCCCCGGGGACCGGGGAGCTGTTTTTT.

V usage is TRBV12-3 or TRBV12-4 and J usage is TRBJ1-2; no clear D gene. The CDR3 extends over 13 amino acids. V lost 8 bases and J 2 bases, leaving 12 bases between the germline ends. This CDR3 is CASVEGRNYGYTF. In nucleotides, the CDR3 is TGTGCCAGCGTTGAGGGCAGGAACTATGGCTACACCTTC.

At least ten counts were recorded for this clonotype. V usage is TRBV20-1 and J usage is TRBJ2-5; tentative D call: TRBD2 (5 bases). V shed 4 bases and J shed 5 bases, with 20 bases lying between them. Germline values: CDR1 DFQATT, CDR2 SNEGSKA (reference sequence). The CDR3 is made up of 15 amino acids. CDR3 region: CSATPPGSPGETQYF. In nucleotides, the CDR3 is TGCAGTGCTACACCCCCGGGGAGCCCTGGGGAGACCCAGTACTTC.

The J gene is TRBJ2-7, the V gene TRBV5-5, with 10 positions matching TRBD1. Germline CDR1 and CDR2: SGHKS and YYEKEE (reference sequence). The CDR3 runs 15 residues. V shed 0 bases and J 4 bases; nucleotides not matched to a gene: 4. The CDR3 sequence: CASSLVGQGTYEQYF. CDR3 bases: TGTGCCAGCAGCTTGGTGGGACAGGGGACGTACGAGCAGTACTTC. Drawing the rest from reference TRBV5-5 and TRBJ2-7, the complete variable domain is DAGVTQSPTHLIKTRGQQVTLRCSPISGHKSVSWYQQVLGQGPQFIFQYYEKEERGRGNFPDRFSARQFPNYSSELNVNALLLGDSALYLCASSLVGQGTYEQYFGPGTRLTVT.

J is TRBJ1-2 and V is TRBV5-1; tentative D call: TRBD1 (6 bases). The V end lost 7 bases, the J end lost 4 bases, and 17 bases lay between the germline ends. This CDR3 has 14 residues. CDR1 and CDR2 (germline): SGHRS, YFSETQ. This chain's CDR3 is CASRTVGRSYGYTF. The CDR3 nucleotides are TGCGCCAGCCGGACAGTCGGCCGCAGCTATGGCTACACCTTC.

This clonotype was seen many times. The chain carries TRBV6-6 and TRBJ2-4; D is uncertain. The CDR3 consists of 13 residues. V lost 6 bases to trimming and J lost 7 bases, with 13 bases between them. Per germline, CDR1 MNHNY and CDR2 SVGAGI (reference sequence). CDR3 sequence reads: CASSPGPRNIQYF. In DNA form, the CDR3 reads TGTGCCAGCAGCCCGGGCCCCAGGAACATTCAGTACTTC.